A single T cell receptor beta chain is shown here with its context. Its antigen is undetermined. It was with 60 Vbeta and 13 Jbeta primers that the PCR ran. Clones were sequenced by immunoSEQ multiplex PCR, and TCRdb holds only the in-frame ones, with some missing. Of 150,000 to 200,000 clones listed, around three quarters are singletons. This record comes from a study of cytomegalovirus exposure and HLA in healthy donors. Study-level findings and limits: TCR beta V- and J-gene trimming was later associated with a missense DCLRE1C variant. In an earlier analysis, most TCR beta V segments were productive about 87% or about 30% of the time. High sensitivity and specificity were reportedly achieved when the classifier diagnosed cytomegalovirus status.

All donors participated as healthy donors of bone marrow. V lost 1 base and J lost 0, with 16 bases in between. The germline V gene has CDR1 SGHVS and CDR2 FNYEAQ. The CDR3 consists of 17 residues. Input material: PBMCs. This rearrangement joins TRBV7-6 to TRBJ2-7; tentative D call: TRBD2 (6 bases). This TCR derives from a woman in her 30s in good health and CMV-seronegative. CDR3 amino acids: CASSLGAGAGTSYEQYF. CDR3 sequence (DNA): TGTGCCAGCAGCTTAGGGGCTGGGGCGGGGACCTCCTACGAGCAGTACTTC.